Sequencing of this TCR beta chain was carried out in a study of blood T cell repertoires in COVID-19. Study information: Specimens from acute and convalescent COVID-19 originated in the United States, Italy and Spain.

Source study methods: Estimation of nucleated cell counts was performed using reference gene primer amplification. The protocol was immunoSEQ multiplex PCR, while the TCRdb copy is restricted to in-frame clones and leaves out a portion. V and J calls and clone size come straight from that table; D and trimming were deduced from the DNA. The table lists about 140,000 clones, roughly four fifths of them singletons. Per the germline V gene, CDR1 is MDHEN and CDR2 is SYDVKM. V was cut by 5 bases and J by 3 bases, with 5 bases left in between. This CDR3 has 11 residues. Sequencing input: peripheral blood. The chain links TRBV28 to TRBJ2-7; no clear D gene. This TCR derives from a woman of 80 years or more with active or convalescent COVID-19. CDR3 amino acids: CASSVHYEQYF. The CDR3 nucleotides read TGTGCCAGCAGTGTACACTACGAGCAGTACTTC.